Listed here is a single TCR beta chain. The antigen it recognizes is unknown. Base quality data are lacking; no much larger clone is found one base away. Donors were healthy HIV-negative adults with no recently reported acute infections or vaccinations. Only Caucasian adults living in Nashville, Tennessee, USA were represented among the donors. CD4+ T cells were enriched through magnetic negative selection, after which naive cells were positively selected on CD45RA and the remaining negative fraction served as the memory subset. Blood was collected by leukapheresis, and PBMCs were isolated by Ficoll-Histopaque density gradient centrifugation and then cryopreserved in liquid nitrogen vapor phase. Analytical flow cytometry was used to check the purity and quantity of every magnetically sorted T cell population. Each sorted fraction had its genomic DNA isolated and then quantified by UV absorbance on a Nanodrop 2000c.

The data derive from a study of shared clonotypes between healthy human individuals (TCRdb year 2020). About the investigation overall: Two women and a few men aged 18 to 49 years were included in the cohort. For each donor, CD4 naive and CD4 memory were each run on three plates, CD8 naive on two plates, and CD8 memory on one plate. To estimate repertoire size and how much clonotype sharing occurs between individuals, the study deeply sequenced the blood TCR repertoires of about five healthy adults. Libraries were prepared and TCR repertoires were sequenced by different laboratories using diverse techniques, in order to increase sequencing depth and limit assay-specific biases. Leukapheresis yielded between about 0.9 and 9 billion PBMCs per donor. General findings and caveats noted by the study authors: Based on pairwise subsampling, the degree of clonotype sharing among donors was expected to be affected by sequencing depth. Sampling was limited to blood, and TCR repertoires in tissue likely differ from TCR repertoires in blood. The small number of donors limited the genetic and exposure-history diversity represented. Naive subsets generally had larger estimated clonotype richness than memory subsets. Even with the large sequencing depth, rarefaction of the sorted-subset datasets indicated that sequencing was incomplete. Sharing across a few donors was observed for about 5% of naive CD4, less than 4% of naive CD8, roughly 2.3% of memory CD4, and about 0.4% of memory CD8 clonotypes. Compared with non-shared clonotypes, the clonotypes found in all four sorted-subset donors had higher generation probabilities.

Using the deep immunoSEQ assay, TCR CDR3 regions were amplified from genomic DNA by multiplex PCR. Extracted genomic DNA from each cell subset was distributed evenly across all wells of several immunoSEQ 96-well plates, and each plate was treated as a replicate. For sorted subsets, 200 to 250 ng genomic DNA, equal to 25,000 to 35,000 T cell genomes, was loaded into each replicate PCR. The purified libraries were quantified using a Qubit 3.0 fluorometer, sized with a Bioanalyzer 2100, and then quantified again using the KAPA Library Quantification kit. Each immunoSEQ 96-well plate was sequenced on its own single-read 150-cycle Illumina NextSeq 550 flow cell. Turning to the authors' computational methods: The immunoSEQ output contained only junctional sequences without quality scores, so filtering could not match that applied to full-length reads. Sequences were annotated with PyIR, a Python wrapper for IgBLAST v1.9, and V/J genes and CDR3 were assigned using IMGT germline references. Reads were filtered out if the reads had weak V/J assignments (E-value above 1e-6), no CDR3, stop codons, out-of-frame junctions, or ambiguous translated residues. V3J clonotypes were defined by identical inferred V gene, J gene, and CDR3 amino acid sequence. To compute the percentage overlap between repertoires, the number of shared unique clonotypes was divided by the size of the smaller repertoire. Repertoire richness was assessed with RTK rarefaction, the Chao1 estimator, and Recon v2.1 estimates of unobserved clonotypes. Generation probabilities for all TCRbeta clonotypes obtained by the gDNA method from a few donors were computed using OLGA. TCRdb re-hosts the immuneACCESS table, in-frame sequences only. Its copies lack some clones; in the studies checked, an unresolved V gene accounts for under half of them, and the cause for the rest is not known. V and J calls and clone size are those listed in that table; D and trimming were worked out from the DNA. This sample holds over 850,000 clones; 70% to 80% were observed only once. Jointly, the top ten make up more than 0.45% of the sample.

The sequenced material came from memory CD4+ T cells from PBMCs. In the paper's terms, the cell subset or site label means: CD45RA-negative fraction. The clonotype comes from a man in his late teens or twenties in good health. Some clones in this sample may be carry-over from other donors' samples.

The DNA sequence follows: TGCGCCAGCAGCCTTTTCGGGACAGCGGACACTGAAGCTTTCTTT. Its translation reads: CASSLFGTADTEAFF. The sequence links TRBV4-1 to TRBJ1-1, and 7 junction bases match TRBD1. The CDR3 measures 15 amino acids from cysteine to phenylalanine. Only the CDR3 DNA stays, 45 bases, in frame from base 1. The germline V end is reduced by 4 bases and the J end by 3 bases; junction bases left unmatched: 8. Sequences MGHRA (CDR1) and YSYEKL (CDR2) are obtained from the germline V gene.